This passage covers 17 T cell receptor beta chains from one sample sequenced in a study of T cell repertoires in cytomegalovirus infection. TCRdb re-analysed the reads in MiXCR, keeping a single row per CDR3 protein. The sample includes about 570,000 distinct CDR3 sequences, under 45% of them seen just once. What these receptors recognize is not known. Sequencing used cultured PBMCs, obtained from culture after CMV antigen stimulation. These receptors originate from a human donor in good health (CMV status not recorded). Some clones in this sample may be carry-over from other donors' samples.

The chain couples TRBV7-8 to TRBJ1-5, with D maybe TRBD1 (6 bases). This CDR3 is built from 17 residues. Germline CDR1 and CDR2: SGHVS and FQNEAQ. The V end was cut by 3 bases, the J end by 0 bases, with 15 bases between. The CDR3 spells CASSFQGSTFSNQPQHF. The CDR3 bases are TGTGCCAGCAGCTTCCAGGGGTCTACCTTTAGCAATCAGCCCCAGCATTTT.

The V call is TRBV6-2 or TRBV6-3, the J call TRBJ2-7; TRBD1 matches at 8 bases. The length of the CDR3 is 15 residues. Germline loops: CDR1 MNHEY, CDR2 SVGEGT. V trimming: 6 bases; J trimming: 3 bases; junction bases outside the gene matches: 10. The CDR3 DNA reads TGTGCCAGCAGCCGACACTTGACAGGGGTCTACGAGCAGTACTTC. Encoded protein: CASSRHLTGVYEQYF.

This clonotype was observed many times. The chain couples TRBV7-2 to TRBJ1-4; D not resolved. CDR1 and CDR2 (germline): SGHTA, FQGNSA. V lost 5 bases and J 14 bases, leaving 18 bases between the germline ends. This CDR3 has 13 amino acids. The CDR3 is CASSPGRHSKLFF. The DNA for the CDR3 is TGTGCCAGCAGCCCTGGGCGGCACTCCAAGCTGTTTTTT.

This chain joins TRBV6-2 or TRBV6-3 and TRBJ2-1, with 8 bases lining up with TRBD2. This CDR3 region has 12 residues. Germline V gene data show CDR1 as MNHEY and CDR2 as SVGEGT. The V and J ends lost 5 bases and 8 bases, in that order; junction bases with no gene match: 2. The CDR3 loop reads CASSRAGDEQFF. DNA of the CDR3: TGTGCCAGCAGTAGAGCGGGAGATGAGCAGTTCTTC.

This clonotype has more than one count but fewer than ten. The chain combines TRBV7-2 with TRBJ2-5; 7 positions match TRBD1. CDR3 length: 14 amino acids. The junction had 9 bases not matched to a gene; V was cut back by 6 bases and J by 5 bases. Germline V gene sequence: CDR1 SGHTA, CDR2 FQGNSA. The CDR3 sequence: CASSRQGVEETQYF. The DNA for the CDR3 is TGTGCCAGCAGTCGACAGGGCGTAGAGGAGACCCAGTACTTC. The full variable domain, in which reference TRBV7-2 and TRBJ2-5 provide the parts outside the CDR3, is GAGVSQSPSNKVTEKGKDVELRCDPISGHTALYWYRQSLGQGLEFLIYFQGNSAPDKSGLPSDRFSAERTGGSVSTLTIQRTQQEDSAVYLCASSRQGVEETQYFGPGTRLLVL.

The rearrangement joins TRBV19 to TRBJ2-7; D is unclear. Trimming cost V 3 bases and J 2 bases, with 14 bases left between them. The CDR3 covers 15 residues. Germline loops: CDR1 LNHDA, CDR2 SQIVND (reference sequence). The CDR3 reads CASSIGIRSPYEQYF. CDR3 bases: TGTGCCAGTAGTATCGGTATCCGATCCCCCTACGAGCAGTACTTC. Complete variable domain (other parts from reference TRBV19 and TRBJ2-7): DGGITQSPKYLFRKEGQNVTLSCEQNLNHDAMYWYRQDPGQGLRLIYYSQIVNDFQKGDIAEGYSVSREKKESFPLTVTSAQKNPTAFYLCASSIGIRSPYEQYFGPGTRLTVT.

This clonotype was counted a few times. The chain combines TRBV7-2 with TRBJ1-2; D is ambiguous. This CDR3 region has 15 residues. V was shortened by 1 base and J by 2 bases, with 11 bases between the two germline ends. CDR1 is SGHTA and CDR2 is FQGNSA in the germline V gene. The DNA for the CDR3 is TGTGCCAGCAGCTTAGACCCACGGTCCAACTATGGCTACACCTTC. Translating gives CASSLDPRSNYGYTF. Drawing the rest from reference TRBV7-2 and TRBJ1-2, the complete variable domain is GAGVSQSPSNKVTEKGKDVELRCDPISGHTALYWYRQSLGQGLEFLIYFQGNSAPDKSGLPSDRFSAERTGGSVSTLTIQRTQQEDSAVYLCASSLDPRSNYGYTFGSGTRLTVV.

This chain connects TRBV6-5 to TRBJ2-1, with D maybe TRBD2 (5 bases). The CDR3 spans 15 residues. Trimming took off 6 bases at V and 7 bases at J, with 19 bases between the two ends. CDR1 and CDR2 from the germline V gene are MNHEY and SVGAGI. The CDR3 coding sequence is TGTGCCAGCAGCCGGGGATCGCGGGTGGGTAATGAGCAGTTCTTC. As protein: CASSRGSRVGNEQFF.

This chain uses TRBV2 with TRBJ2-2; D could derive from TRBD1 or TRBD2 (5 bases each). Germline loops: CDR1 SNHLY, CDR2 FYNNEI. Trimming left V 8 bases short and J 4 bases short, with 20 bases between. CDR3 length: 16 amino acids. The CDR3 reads CASRELVGQITGELFF. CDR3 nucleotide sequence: TGTGCCAGCCGGGAATTGGTTGGACAAATCACCGGGGAGCTGTTTTTT.

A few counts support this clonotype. CDR3 sequence: CASSINRVDEQFF. The CDR3 region has the DNA TGTGCCAGTAGTATTAACAGGGTGGATGAGCAGTTCTTC. The rearrangement uses TRBV19 and TRBJ2-1; the D gene is possibly TRBD1 (6 bases). V shed 3 bases and J shed 8 bases, with 11 bases lying between them. Germline CDR1 reads LNHDA; CDR2 reads SQIVND (reference sequence). The CDR3 has 13 amino acids.

DNA of the CDR3: TGTGCCAGCAGCTTAGTCCAGGACACTGAAGCTTTCTTT. Its protein product is CASSLVQDTEAFF. The genes are TRBV7-8 and TRBJ1-1, with unresolved D. The CDR3 sequence is 13 residues long. The ends were cut back, 1 base at V and 3 bases at J, with 6 bases in the middle. Per germline, CDR1 SGHVS and CDR2 FQNEAQ. The full variable domain, rest sourced from reference TRBV7-8 and TRBJ1-1, is GAGVSQSPRYKVAKRGQDVALRCDPISGHVSLFWYQQALGQGPEFLTYFQNEAQLDKSGLPSDRFFAERPEGSVSTLKIQRTQQEDSAVYLCASSLVQDTEAFFGQGTRLTVV.

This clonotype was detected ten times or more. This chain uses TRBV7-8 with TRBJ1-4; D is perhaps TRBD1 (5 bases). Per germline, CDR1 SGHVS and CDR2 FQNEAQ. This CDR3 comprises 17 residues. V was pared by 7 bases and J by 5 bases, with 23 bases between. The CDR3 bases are TGTGCCAGCACCACAGGAGGAGGTCGAACCTCGAATGAAAAACTGTTTTTT. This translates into CASTTGGGRTSNEKLFF.

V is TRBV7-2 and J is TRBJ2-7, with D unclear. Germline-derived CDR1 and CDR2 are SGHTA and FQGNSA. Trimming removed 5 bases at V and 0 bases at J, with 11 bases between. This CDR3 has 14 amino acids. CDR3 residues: CASSITRSSYEQYF. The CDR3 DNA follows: TGTGCCAGCAGCATCACACGGTCCTCCTACGAGCAGTACTTC.

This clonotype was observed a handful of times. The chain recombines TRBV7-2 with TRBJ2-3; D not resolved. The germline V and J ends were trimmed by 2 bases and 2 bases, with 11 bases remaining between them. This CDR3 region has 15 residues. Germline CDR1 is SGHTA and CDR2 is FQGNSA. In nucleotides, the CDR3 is TGTGCCAGCAGCTTATTTACAAGGAACACAGATACGCAGTATTTT. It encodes CASSLFTRNTDTQYF.

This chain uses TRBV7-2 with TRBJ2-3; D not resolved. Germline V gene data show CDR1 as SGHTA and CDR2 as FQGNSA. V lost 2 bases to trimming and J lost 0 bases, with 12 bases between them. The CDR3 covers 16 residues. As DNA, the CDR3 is TGTGCCAGCAGCTTAAGTACGGGCTCCAGCACAGATACGCAGTATTTT. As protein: CASSLSTGSSTDTQYF. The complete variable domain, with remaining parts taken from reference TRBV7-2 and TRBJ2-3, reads GAGVSQSPSNKVTEKGKDVELRCDPISGHTALYWYRQSLGQGLEFLIYFQGNSAPDKSGLPSDRFSAERTGGSVSTLTIQRTQQEDSAVYLCASSLSTGSSTDTQYFGPGTRLTVL.

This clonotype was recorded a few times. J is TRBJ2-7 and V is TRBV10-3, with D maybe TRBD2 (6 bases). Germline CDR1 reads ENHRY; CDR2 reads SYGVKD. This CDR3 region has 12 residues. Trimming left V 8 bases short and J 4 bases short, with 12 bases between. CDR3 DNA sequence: TGTGCCATCGGAGGGAACCAGTACGAGCAGTACTTC. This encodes CAIGGNQYEQYF.

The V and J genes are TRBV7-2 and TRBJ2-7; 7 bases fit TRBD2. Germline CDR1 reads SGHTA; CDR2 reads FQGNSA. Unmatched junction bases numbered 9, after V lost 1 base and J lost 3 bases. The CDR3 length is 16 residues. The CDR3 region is CASSLVRSGTNYEQYF. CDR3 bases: TGTGCCAGCAGCTTAGTTCGAAGCGGGACGAACTACGAGCAGTACTTC.